This TCR beta chain stems from a study of shared clonotypes between healthy human individuals. Notes on this clone: Its cognate antigen is unknown.

General study points: Naive CD4 clonotypes were shared across a few donors at roughly 5%. Sequencing depth was expected to influence donor clonotype sharing.

Deep-level running was used for the assay. Only in-frame clones appear in the TCRdb table, and some are missing; sequencing was by immunoSEQ multiplex PCR. This sample carries roughly 2 million clones, approximately 94% of them seen once, and the ten largest clones take over 0.1%. Germline loops: CDR1 WNHNN, CDR2 SYGVQD (reference sequence). Trimming stripped 8 bases from V and 6 bases from J, with 14 bases between. There are 12 residues in the CDR3. CD4+ cells yielded CD45RA+ naive and CD45RA-negative memory subsets. Material: naive CD4+ T cells sorted from blood. As to subset: CD45RA+ positively selected. The chain recombines TRBV10-1 with TRBJ2-7, with D tentatively TRBD2 (6 bases). This clonotype was obtained from a man younger than 30 in good health. The CDR3 DNA follows: TGCGCCAGCCAGGGACTGCTGGGCGAGCAGTACTTC. Translation gives CASQGLLGEQYF.